Sequencing of this TCR beta chain was carried out in a study of regulatory T cells in long-lasting Graves disease. At the level of the study: Persistent Graves' disease denoted over 5 years of antithyroid drugs plus positive TSH receptor antibodies. Regarding the study as a whole: TRBV28, TRBJ1-2 and TRBJ2-5 emerged as the favored segments in persistent disease.

Ten or more counts support this clonotype. Its antigen remains unidentified. Trimming removed 4 bases at V and 1 base at J, with 17 bases between. Germline CDR1 is MDHEN and CDR2 is SYDVKM. The CDR3 has 16 residues. Arm-PCR of CDR3 regions and iRepertoire HTBI primers were used to build TCR beta libraries. Each CDR3 protein gets one entry after TCRdb re-called the multiplex PCR reads with MiXCR. The table lists 360,000 or so distinct CDR3 sequences, roughly 24% of them singletons. The time point is: persistent/refractory GD, antithyroid drugs over 5 years with positive TRAb. PBMC RNA served as the TCR library source.

This specimen was peripheral blood mononuclear cells (PBMCs), taken when the disease was refractory, from a patient treated with antithyroid drugs. The sequence was obtained from a woman between 35 and 50 years old with Graves disease. The chain links TRBV28 to TRBJ2-7; maybe TRBD1 (5 bases). The CDR3 nucleotides are TGTGCCAGCAGTTCCCCTTATCCGACAGTATCCTACGAGCAGTACTTC. Amino acids: CASSSPYPTVSYEQYF.